These 18 T cell receptor beta chains came from one sample sequenced in a study of cytomegalovirus exposure and HLA in healthy donors. Primers: 60 Vbeta forward and 13 Jbeta reverse. Profiled with immunoSEQ multiplex PCR; TCRdb holds only in-frame clones, not every one. The sample yields about 51,000 clones, of which the top ten take up 26%. What was sequenced was PBMCs. Receptors were obtained from a man aged 40-55 years in good health and CMV-seropositive.

The rearrangement uses TRBV7-6 and TRBJ2-1, with TRBD1 matching 9 bases. This CDR3 has 15 residues. CDR1 and CDR2 from the germline V gene are SGHVS and FNYEAQ. V was clipped by 1 base and J by 7 bases; unmatched bases: 5. CDR3 in DNA: TGTGCCAGCAGCTTAGGACAGGGGGGTGTGAATGAGCAGTTCTTC. The encoded protein is CASSLGQGGVNEQFF.

This chain uses TRBV6-5 with TRBJ2-1; D is uncertain. In germline, CDR1 is MNHEY, CDR2 SVGAGI. This CDR3 spans 13 amino acids. The ends were cut back, 0 bases at V and 8 bases at J, with 8 bases in the middle. This chain's CDR3 is CASSYSLRDEQFF. As DNA, the CDR3 is TGTGCCAGCAGTTACTCGCTCCGCGATGAGCAGTTCTTC.

V usage is TRBV6-6 and J usage is TRBJ2-7; D is possibly TRBD1 (5 bases). Trimming stripped 1 base from V and 5 bases from J, with 9 bases between. The CDR3 has 13 amino acids. Germline CDR1 and CDR2: MNHNY and SVGAGI (reference sequence). The CDR3 spells CASSYWAGNEQYF. The CDR3 coding sequence is TGTGCCAGCAGTTACTGGGCAGGGAACGAGCAGTACTTC.

V is TRBV19 and J is TRBJ1-2; 10 bases align to TRBD1. V lost 3 bases to trimming and J lost 4 bases; unmatched junction nucleotides: 2. The CDR3 extends over 14 amino acids. Germline CDR1 is LNHDA and CDR2 is SQIVND (reference sequence). CDR3 region: CASSMDRGIYGYTF. The CDR3 DNA follows: TGTGCCAGTAGTATGGACAGGGGGATCTATGGCTACACCTTC.

V gene TRBV27 combines with J gene TRBJ2-7; 10 nucleotides agree with TRBD1. V lost 6 bases and J lost 7; bases outside the gene matches: 6. The CDR3 contains 13 residues. Germline V gene lookup returns CDR1 MNHEY and CDR2 SMNVEV (reference sequence). Here the CDR3 DNA reads TGTGCCAGCAGACTCGGGACAGGGGTAGAGCAGTACTTC. It codes for CASRLGTGVEQYF.

The chain links TRBV2 to TRBJ1-2; D may be TRBD1 (5 bases). CDR3 length: 13 amino acids. The V end lost 6 bases, the J end lost 3 bases, and 11 bases lay between the germline ends. Germline CDR1 SNHLY, CDR2 FYNNEI. The CDR3 is CASSLPGDYGYTF. In nucleotides, the CDR3 is TGTGCCAGCAGCCTCCCGGGGGACTATGGCTACACCTTC.

The chain recombines TRBV30 with TRBJ2-5; a weak D match, TRBD1 (6 bases). Near its end, the DNA agrees better with TRBJ2-7, so the J call may be wrong. Germline CDR1 is GTSNPN and CDR2 is SVGIG (reference sequence). CDR3 length: 12 amino acids. CDR3 residues: CAWSLGADEQYF. CDR3 in DNA: TGTGCCTGGAGTCTGGGGGCCGACGAGCAGTACTTC.

J is TRBJ2-7 and V is TRBV6-5; maybe TRBD2 (6 bases). V lost 6 bases and J lost 4, with 13 bases in between. CDR3 length: 13 residues. Per germline, CDR1 MNHEY and CDR2 SVGAGI. Here the CDR3 DNA reads TGTGCCAGCAGCCTCGGTCGGGAGTACGAGCAGTACTTC. It specifies CASSLGREYEQYF.

V is TRBV2 and J is TRBJ2-1, with D perhaps matching TRBD2 (5 bases). This CDR3 spans 18 amino acids. Germline loops: CDR1 SNHLY, CDR2 FYNNEI. Trimming left V 1 base short and J 4 bases short, with 20 bases between. CDR3 DNA: TGTGCCAGCAGTGAAGATGCGGGCCCTGAGGTGGAATACAATGAGCAGTTCTTC. Its translation: CASSEDAGPEVEYNEQFF. The variable domain in full, with the rest retrieved from reference TRBV2 and TRBJ2-1, is EPEVTQTPSHQVTQMGQEVILRCVPISNHLYFYWYRQILGQKVEFLVSFYNNEISEKSEIFDDQFSVERPDGSNFTLKIRSTKLEDSAMYFCASSEDAGPEVEYNEQFFGPGTRLTVL.

The gene calls are TRBV28 and TRBJ2-2, with TRBD1 identical over 7 bases. The CDR3 extends over 12 amino acids. From germline, CDR1 is MDHEN and CDR2 SYDVKM. Trimming took 9 bases from V and 5 from J; bases not matched to a gene: 3. CDR3 bases: TGTGCCAGTAAACAGGGGACCGGGGAGCTGTTTTTT. Translation: CASKQGTGELFF.

The V call is TRBV20-1, the J call TRBJ2-5, with a weak D call TRBD2 (5 bases). The germline V gene has CDR1 DFQATT and CDR2 SNEGSKA (reference sequence). V was clipped by 8 bases and J by 8 bases, with 12 bases between them. The CDR3 spans 10 residues. The CDR3 loop is CSPLGETQYF. The CDR3 DNA sequence: TGCAGTCCCCTCGGGGAAACCCAGTACTTC.

This sequence joins TRBV11-2 and TRBJ1-1; D possibly corresponds to TRBD1 (5 bases). The CDR3 has 15 residues. Per germline, CDR1 SGHAT and CDR2 FQNNGV. V lost 3 bases to trimming and J lost 4 bases, with 15 bases between them. The CDR3 is CASSFDSAGSTEAFF. CDR3 bases: TGTGCCAGCAGCTTCGACTCAGCAGGGTCCACTGAAGCTTTCTTT.

The chain links TRBV7-2 to TRBJ1-5, with no clear D. Trimming pared 5 bases from V and 3 bases from J, leaving 11 bases between. From germline, CDR1 is SGHTA and CDR2 FQGNSA. The CDR3 contains 14 residues. In DNA form, the CDR3 reads TGTGCCAGCAGCCGAAGCCGGGTCAATCAGCCCCAGCATTTT. Translation: CASSRSRVNQPQHF. Supplemented by reference TRBV7-2 and TRBJ1-5, the full variable domain reads GAGVSQSPSNKVTEKGKDVELRCDPISGHTALYWYRQSLGQGLEFLIYFQGNSAPDKSGLPSDRFSAERTGGSVSTLTIQRTQQEDSAVYLCASSRSRVNQPQHFGDGTRLSIL.

The chain links TRBV30 to TRBJ2-2, with 15 positions matching TRBD2. The CDR3 sequence is 17 residues long. Per the germline V gene, CDR1 is GTSNPN and CDR2 is SVGIG (reference sequence). After removal of 0 bases from V and 6 bases from J, the junction contained 5 bases not matched to a gene. CDR3 region: CAWSVRRTSGRAGELFF. The CDR3 nucleotides read TGTGCCTGGAGTGTACGTCGGACTAGCGGGAGGGCCGGGGAGCTGTTTTTT.

This chain joins TRBV19 and TRBJ2-4; TRBD1 agrees at 7 bases. Germline-derived CDR1 and CDR2 are LNHDA and SQIVND (reference sequence). The CDR3 spans 13 residues. With V trimmed by 5 bases and J by 8 bases, 6 bases remained unmatched. CDR3 sequence reads: CASSEGAMDIQYF. CDR3 sequence (DNA): TGTGCCAGTAGTGAGGGGGCAATGGACATTCAGTACTTC.

The V call is TRBV28, the J call TRBJ2-3; 11 bases are shared with TRBD2. Germline V gives CDR1 MDHEN, CDR2 SYDVKM. CDR3 length: 17 residues. V trimming: 6 bases; J trimming: 5 bases; junction bases outside the gene matches: 13. The CDR3 sequence: CASRGTSGSPQGDTQYF. CDR3 bases: TGTGCCAGCAGGGGAACTAGCGGGAGTCCTCAGGGAGATACGCAGTATTTT.

The chain carries TRBV9 and TRBJ1-1; possible D gene TRBD1, 5 bases. Germline V gene lookup returns CDR1 SGDLS and CDR2 YYNGEE. The V end lost 0 bases, the J end lost 5 bases, and 11 bases lay between the germline ends. The CDR3 covers 14 residues. CDR3 nucleotides: TGTGCCAGCAGCGTAGGGGCGGGGGATACTGAAGCTTTCTTT. Protein: CASSVGAGDTEAFF. The whole variable domain, remainder taken from reference TRBV9 and TRBJ1-1, is DSGVTQTPKHLITATGQRVTLRCSPRSGDLSVYWYQQSLDQGLQFLIQYYNGEERAKGNILERFSAQQFPDLHSELNLSSLELGDSALYFCASSVGAGDTEAFFGQGTRLTVV.

The gene calls are TRBV6-5 and TRBJ1-2; D is perhaps TRBD1 (6 bases). The CDR3 sequence is 14 residues long. CDR1 MNHEY and CDR2 SVGAGI come from the germline V gene. With 7 bases removed from V and 6 bases from J, the gap between germline ends came to 18 bases. The CDR3 is CASNQQGFADGYTF. The CDR3, as DNA: TGTGCCAGCAACCAACAGGGATTTGCAGATGGCTACACCTTC.